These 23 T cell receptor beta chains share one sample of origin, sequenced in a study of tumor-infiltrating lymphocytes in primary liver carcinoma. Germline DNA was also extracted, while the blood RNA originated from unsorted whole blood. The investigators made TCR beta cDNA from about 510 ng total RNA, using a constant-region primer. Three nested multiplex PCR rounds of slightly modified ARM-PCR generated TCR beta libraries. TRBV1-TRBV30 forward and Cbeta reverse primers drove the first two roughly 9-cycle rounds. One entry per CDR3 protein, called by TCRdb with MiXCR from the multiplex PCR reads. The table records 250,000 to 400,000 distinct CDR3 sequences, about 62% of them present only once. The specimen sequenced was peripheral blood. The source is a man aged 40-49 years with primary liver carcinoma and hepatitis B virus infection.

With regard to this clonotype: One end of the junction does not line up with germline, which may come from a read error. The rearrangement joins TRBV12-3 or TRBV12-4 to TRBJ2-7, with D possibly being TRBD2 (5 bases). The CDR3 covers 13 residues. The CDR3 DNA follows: TGTGCCAGCGGTTTGACTATATCCTATGAGCAGTACTTC. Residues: CASGLTISYEQYF.

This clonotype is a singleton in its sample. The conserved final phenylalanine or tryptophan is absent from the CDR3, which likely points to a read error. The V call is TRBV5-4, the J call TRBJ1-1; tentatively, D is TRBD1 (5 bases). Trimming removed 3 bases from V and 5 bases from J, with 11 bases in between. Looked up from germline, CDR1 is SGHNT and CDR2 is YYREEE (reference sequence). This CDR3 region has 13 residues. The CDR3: CASSWGLSTEAFS. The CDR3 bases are TGTGCCAGCAGCTGGGGACTTTCGACTGAAGCTTTCTCT.

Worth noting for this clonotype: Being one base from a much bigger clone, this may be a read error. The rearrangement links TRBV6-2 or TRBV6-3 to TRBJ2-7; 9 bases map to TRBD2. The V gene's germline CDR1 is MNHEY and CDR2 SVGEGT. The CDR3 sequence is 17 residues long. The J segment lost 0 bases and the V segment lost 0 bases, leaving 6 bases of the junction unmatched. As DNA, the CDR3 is TGTGCCAGCAGTTACTCGCTAGCGGGACTAGGCTCCTACGAGCAGTACTTC. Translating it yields CASSYSLAGLGSYEQYF.

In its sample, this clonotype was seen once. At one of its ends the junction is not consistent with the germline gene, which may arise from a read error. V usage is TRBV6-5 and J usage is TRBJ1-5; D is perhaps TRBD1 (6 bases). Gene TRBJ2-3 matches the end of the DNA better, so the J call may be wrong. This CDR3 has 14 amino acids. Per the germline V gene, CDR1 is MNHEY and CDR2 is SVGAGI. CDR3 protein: CASSYRESNQPQYF. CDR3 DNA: TGTGCTAGCAGTTACAGGGAAAGCAATCAGCCCCAGTATTTT.

CDR3 protein: CASSLVGEGPGSTQYF. CDR3 coding DNA: TGTGCCAGCAGCCTGGTTGGGGAGGGCCCTGGAAGTACGCAGTATTTT. The gene calls are TRBV5-6 and TRBJ2-3; the match to TRBD2 covers 7 bases. The trim removed 4 bases at V and 8 bases at J, leaving 16 bases unmatched. CDR1 is SGHDT and CDR2 is YYEEEE in the germline V gene. The CDR3 totals 16 residues.

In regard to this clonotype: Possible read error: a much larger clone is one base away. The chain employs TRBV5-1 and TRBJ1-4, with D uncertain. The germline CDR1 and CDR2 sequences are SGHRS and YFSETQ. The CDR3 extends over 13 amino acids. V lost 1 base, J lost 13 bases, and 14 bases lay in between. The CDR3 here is CASSLNSAGILFF. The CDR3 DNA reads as TGCGCCAGCAGCTTGAATAGTGCGGGAATACTGTTTTTT.

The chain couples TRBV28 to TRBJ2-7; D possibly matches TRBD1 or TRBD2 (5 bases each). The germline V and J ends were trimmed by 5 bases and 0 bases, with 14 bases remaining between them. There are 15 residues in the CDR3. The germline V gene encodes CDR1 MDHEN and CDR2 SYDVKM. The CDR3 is CASSGAGTGSYEQYF. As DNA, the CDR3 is TGTGCCAGCAGTGGGGCGGGCACCGGCTCCTACGAGCAGTACTTC.

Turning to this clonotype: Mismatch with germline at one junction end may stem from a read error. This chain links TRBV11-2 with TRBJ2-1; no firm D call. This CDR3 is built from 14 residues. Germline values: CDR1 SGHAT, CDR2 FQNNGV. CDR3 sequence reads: CTSSLGRYYNEQFF. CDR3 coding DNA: TGCACCAGCAGCTTAGGGCGCTACTACAATGAGCAGTTCTTC.

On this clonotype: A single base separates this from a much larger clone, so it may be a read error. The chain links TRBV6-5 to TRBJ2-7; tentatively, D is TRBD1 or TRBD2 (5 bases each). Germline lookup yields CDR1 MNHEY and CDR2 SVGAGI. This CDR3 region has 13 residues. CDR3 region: CAGSPGPGTEQYF. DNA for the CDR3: TGTGCCGGCAGCCCCGGGCCCGGGACCGAGCAGTACTTC.

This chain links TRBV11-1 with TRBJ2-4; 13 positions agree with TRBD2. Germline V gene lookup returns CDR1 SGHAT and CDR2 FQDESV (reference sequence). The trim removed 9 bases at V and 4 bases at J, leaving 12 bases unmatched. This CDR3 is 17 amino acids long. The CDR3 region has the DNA TGTGCCAGTGGCTTTCCCGGGACTAGCGGGACTAAAAACATTCAGTACTTC. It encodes CASGFPGTSGTKNIQYF. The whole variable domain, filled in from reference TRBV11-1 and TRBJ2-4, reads EAEVAQSPRYKITEKSQAVAFWCDPISGHATLYWYRQILGQGPELLVQFQDESVVDDSQLPKDRFSAERLKGVDSTLKIQPAELGDSAMYLCASGFPGTSGTKNIQYFGAGTRLSVL.

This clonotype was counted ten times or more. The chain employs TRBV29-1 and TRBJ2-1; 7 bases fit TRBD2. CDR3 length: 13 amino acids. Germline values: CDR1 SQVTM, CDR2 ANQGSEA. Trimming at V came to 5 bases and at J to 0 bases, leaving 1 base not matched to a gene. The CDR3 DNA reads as TGCAGCGTTCGCGGGGGCTCCTACAATGAGCAGTTCTTC. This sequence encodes CSVRGGSYNEQFF.

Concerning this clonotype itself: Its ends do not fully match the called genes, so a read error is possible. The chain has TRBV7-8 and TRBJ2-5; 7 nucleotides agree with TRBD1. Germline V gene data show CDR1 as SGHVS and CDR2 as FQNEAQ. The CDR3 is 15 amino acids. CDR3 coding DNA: TGTGCCAGCAGCTTACCAGGGGGAGTACAAGAGTCCCAGTACTTC. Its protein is CASSLPGGVQESQYF.

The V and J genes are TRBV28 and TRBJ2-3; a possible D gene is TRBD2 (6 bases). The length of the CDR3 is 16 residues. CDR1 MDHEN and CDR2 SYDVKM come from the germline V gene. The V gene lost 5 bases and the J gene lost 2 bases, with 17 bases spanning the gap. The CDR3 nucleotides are TGTGCCAGCAGTCCCTGGGGGGAGAAAACCACAGATACGCAGTATTTT. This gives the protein CASSPWGEKTTDTQYF.

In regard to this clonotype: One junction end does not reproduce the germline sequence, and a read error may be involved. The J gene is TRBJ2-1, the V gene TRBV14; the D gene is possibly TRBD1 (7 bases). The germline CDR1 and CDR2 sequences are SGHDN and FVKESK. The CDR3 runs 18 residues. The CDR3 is CACSQVRPGGGGGEEGFF. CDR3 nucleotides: TGTGCCTGCAGCCAAGTCCGACCAGGGGGAGGTGGCGGGGAAGAGGGGTTCTTC. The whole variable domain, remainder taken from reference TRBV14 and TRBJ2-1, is EAGVTQFPSHSVIEKGQTVTLRCDPISGHDNLYWYRRVMGKEIKFLLHFVKESKQDESGMPNNRFLAERTGGTYSTLKVQPAELEDSGVYFCACSQVRPGGGGGEEGFFGPGTRLTVL.

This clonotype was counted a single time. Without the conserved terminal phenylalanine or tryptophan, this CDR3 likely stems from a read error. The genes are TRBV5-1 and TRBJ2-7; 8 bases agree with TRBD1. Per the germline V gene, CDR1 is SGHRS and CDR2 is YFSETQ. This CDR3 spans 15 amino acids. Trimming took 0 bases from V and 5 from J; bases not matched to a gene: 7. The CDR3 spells CASSLAGDRGHEQYY. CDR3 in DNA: TGCGCCAGCAGCTTGGCGGGAGACAGGGGCCACGAGCAGTACTAC.

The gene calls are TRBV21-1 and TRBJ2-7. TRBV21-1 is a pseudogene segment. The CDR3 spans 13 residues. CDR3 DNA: TGTGCCAGCAGCAAAGAAAAAGACTACGAGCAGTACTTC. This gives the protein CASSKEKDYEQYF.

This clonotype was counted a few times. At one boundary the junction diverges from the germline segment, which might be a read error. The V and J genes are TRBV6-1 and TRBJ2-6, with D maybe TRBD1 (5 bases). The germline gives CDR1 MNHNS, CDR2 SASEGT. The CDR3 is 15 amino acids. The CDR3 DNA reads TGTGCCAGCCCCCGAGACGACTCTGGGGCCAACGTCCTGGCTTTC. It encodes CASPRDDSGANVLAF.

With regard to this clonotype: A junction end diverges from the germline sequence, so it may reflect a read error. Here the CDR3 reads CASSYQLANEQFF. The CDR3 nucleotides read TGTGCCAGCAGTTACCAGTTGGCCAATGAACAGTTCTTC. The chain uses TRBV6-2 or TRBV6-3 and TRBJ2-1; D gene ambiguous. Germline V lookup: CDR1 MNHEY, CDR2 SVGEGT. The CDR3 contains 13 residues.

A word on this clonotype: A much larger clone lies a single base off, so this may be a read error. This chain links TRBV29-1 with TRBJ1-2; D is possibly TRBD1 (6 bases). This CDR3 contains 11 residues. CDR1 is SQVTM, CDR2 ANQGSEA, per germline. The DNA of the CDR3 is TGCTGCGGCATGGGGGGCGATGGCTACACCTTC. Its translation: CCGMGGDGYTF.

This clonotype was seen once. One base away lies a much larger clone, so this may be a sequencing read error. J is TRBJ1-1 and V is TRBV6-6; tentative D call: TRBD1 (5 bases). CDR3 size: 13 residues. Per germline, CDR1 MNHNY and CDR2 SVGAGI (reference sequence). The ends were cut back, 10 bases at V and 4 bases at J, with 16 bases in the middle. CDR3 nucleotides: TGTGCCATCAGGGTAAAGGGGAGCACTGAAGCTTTCTTT. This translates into CAIRVKGSTEAFF.

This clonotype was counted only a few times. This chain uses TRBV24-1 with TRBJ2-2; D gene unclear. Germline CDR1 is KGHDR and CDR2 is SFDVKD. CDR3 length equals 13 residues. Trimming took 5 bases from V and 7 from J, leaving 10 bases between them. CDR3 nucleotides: TGTGCCACCAGTGCGGACCTAATCGGGGAGCTGTTTTTT. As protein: CATSADLIGELFF.

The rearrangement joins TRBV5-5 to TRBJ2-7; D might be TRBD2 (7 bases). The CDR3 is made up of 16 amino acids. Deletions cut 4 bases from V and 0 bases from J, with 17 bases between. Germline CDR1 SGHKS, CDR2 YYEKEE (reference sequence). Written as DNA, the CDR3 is TGTGCCAGCAGCATGGCCGGGGGGCTCACCTCCTACGAGCAGTACTTC. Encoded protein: CASSMAGGLTSYEQYF. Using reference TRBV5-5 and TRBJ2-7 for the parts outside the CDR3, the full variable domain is DAGVTQSPTHLIKTRGQQVTLRCSPISGHKSVSWYQQVLGQGPQFIFQYYEKEERGRGNFPDRFSARQFPNYSSELNVNALLLGDSALYLCASSMAGGLTSYEQYFGPGTRLTVT.

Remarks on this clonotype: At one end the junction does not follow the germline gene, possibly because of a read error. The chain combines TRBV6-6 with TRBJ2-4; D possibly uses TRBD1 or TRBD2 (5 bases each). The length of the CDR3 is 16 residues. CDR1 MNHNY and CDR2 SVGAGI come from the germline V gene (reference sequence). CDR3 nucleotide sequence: TGTGGCAGCAGTTACTCGACGGGGCTTGCCAAAAACATTCAGTACTTC. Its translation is CGSSYSTGLAKNIQYF.